Listed below are T cell receptor beta chains from one sample, sequenced in a study of response to subunit inactivated influenza vaccine. TCRdb redid the calling of the RT-PCR reads with MiXCR, one entry per CDR3 protein. The sample contains around 570,000 distinct CDR3 sequences, roughly 10% of which appear only once. The same sample was also studied in work on T cells expressing NK-cell markers.

The sample consisted of PBMCs from blood, taken on the day of vaccination. The receptors here all came from a man in his fifties who received an inactivated influenza vaccine. CDR3s include the opening cysteine and the closing phenylalanine or tryptophan.

TRBV6-1	TRBJ2-5	CASRPRQGSLQETQYF
TRBV20-1	TRBJ2-3	CSAGLAGADTQYF
TRBV7-9	TRBJ2-7	CASSSGQSSYEQYF
TRBV6-2/TRBV6-3	TRBJ2-2	CAGGRMGYGELFF
TRBV20-1	TRBJ1-2	CSASDRIRGYGYTF
TRBV5-1	TRBJ1-1	CASSPDGGARTEAFF
TRBV6-1	TRBJ2-3	CASSRTDLTDTQYF
TRBV6-1	TRBJ2-3	CASSLLTGRGDTQYF
TRBV6-2/TRBV6-3	TRBJ1-1	CAATPHGLKMNTEAFF
TRBV6-5	TRBJ2-7	CASSYVDGSYEQYF
TRBV4-3	TRBJ2-2	CASSQSGRLNTGELFF
TRBV5-1	TRBJ1-5	CASSTEGLNNQPQHF
TRBV6-2/TRBV6-3	TRBJ1-1	CASSYAVVSTEAFF
TRBV20-1	TRBJ2-2	CSAKTLPGELFF
TRBV27	TRBJ2-7	CASSLRGTTEQYF
TRBV6-5	TRBJ1-4	CASSYHGGTNEKLFF
TRBV12-3/TRBV12-4	TRBJ2-1	CASTLRAGGKNEQFF
TRBV4-2	TRBJ2-4	CASSQNYMARNIQYF
TRBV5-6	TRBJ2-1	CASSFLSATSYNEQFF
TRBV4-3	TRBJ2-1	CASSQLDRGYNEQFF
TRBV6-1	TRBJ1-2	CASSVGTGLYGYTF
TRBV5-1	TRBJ2-5	CASRYTGGQETQYF
TRBV12-3/TRBV12-4	TRBJ1-5	CASSLGGGRQPQHF
TRBV5-4	TRBJ2-3	CASSLKVGTSGSITDTQYF
TRBV10-3	TRBJ2-7	CAISEIAGGLKQYF
TRBV7-3	TRBJ2-7	CASSSSGLHEQYF
TRBV20-1	TRBJ2-1	CSAIDRTKSNEQFF
TRBV12-3/TRBV12-4	TRBJ2-3	CASSFPGTDTQYF